These T cell receptor beta chains were read from a single sample in a study of identical twins. Each CDR3 protein gets one entry after TCRdb re-called the 5' RACE reads with MiXCR. Of 1.5 million to 2 million distinct CDR3 sequences in the sample, about 32% were seen once. Sequenced material: cord blood. These receptors originate from a newborn girl in good health. Each CDR3 is given with its conserved first and last residue. D genes are given only for firm matches. Some rows have no size entry. The others give once, few or many, or a class for an expanded clone.

V: TRBV20-1; D: TRBD2; J: TRBJ2-3; size: few; length: 14; DNA: TGCAGTGCTAGTTCTAGCGGGAGCACAGATACGCAGTATTTT; CDR3: CSASSSGSTDTQYF
V: TRBV5-1; D: TRBD2; J: TRBJ2-5; size: NA; length: 17; DNA: TGCGCCAGCAGCGTCCGTGGACTAGCGGGAAATCAAGAGACCCAGTACTTC; CDR3: CASSVRGLAGNQETQYF
V: TRBV18; D: NA; J: TRBJ1-1; size: NA; length: 12; DNA: TGTGCCAGCTCACCACCGGGCGGTGAAGCTTTCTTT; CDR3: CASSPPGGEAFF
V: TRBV29-1; D: NA; J: TRBJ1-1; size: few; length: 13; DNA: TGCAGCGTTGGGTTAGACAGGAACACTGAAGCTTTCTTT; CDR3: CSVGLDRNTEAFF
V: TRBV24-1; D: NA; J: TRBJ2-1; size: NA; length: 15; DNA: TGTGCCACCAGCCTCAGACAGTCCTCCTACAATGAGCAGTTCTTC; CDR3: CATSLRQSSYNEQFF
V: TRBV12-3/TRBV12-4; D: TRBD1; J: TRBJ2-2; size: NA; length: 16; DNA: TGTGCCAGCAGTTTCCTGGGACAGCTAAACACCGGGGAGCTGTTTTTT; CDR3: CASSFLGQLNTGELFF
V: TRBV20-1; D: NA; J: TRBJ1-1; size: NA; length: 13; DNA: TGCAGTGCTAGAGTCTTCGGGAGGACTGAAGCTTTCTTT; CDR3: CSARVFGRTEAFF
V: TRBV15; D: TRBD1; J: TRBJ2-7; size: NA; length: 15; DNA: TGTGCCACCAGCGTTGCAGGGGGCTCCTACAATGAGCAGTACTTC; CDR3: CATSVAGGSYNEQYF
V: TRBV27; D: TRBD2; J: TRBJ2-3; size: NA; length: 12; DNA: TGTGCCAGCCTTAGCGGGACAGATACGCAGTATTTT; CDR3: CASLSGTDTQYF
V: TRBV20-1; D: NA; J: TRBJ1-5; size: few; length: 14; DNA: TGCAGTGCTGCGCGGCAGAGGAGCAATCAGCCCCAGCATTTT; CDR3: CSAARQRSNQPQHF
V: TRBV9; D: TRBD1; J: TRBJ1-1; size: NA; length: 16; DNA: TGTGCCAGCAGCGTAGGCCTCCGGGACAGGGGCCCCGAAGCTTTCTTT; CDR3: CASSVGLRDRGPEAFF
V: TRBV11-2; D: NA; J: TRBJ1-1; size: NA; length: 14; DNA: TGTGCCAGCACCACTAGGCGGGGCATAGCTGAAGCTTTCTTT; CDR3: CASTTRRGIAEAFF
V: TRBV10-3; D: NA; J: TRBJ2-1; size: few; length: 16; DNA: TGTGCCATCAGTGAGTCGTCAGCAAGCACCTACAATGAGCAGTTCTTC; CDR3: CAISESSASTYNEQFF
V: TRBV29-1; D: TRBD1; J: TRBJ2-7; size: few; length: 14; DNA: TGCAGCGTCGACAGGGGGCGGGGGTCCTACGAGCAGTACTTC; CDR3: CSVDRGRGSYEQYF
V: TRBV28; D: NA; J: TRBJ2-7; size: many; length: 13; DNA: TGTGCCAGCACCTTGGGGACTCCCTACGAGCAGTACTTC; CDR3: CASTLGTPYEQYF
V: TRBV2; D: NA; J: TRBJ2-5; size: NA; length: 13; DNA: TGTGCCAGCCAGACCCGTTCCTACAATGAGCAGTACTTC; CDR3: CASQTRSYNEQYF
V: TRBV29-1; D: NA; J: TRBJ2-2; size: few; length: 15; DNA: TGCAGCGTTGAAGCGGGGACGGGCTACACCGGGGAGCTGTTTTTT; CDR3: CSVEAGTGYTGELFF
V: TRBV12-3/TRBV12-4; D: TRBD1; J: TRBJ1-5; size: NA; length: 15; DNA: TGTGCCAGCAGGCAGGGGGTTCGGAGCAATCAGCCCCAGCATTTT; CDR3: CASRQGVRSNQPQHF
V: TRBV29-1; D: NA; J: TRBJ2-3; size: many; length: 12; DNA: TGCAGCGTACAGGGTACCACAGATACGCAGTATTTT; CDR3: CSVQGTTDTQYF
V: TRBV7-2; D: NA; J: TRBJ1-6; size: few; length: 12; DNA: TGTGCCAGCAGCCCTTCAGGGTCACCCCTCCACTTT; CDR3: CASSPSGSPLHF
V: TRBV7-9; D: NA; J: TRBJ2-7; size: few; length: 15; DNA: TGTGCCAGCAGCACAAACTTAGGGGCCACCTACGAGCAGTACTTC; CDR3: CASSTNLGATYEQYF
V: TRBV11-3; D: NA; J: TRBJ2-7; size: NA; length: 15; DNA: TGTGCCAGCGGGAGGGGGGAACTAGGTCGCAATGAGCAGTATTTC; CDR3: CASGRGELGRNEQYF
V: TRBV4-2; D: TRBD1; J: TRBJ2-2; size: few; length: 15; DNA: TGTGCCAGCAGCCACCTTACAGGGGCCCCCGGGGAGCTGTTTTTT; CDR3: CASSHLTGAPGELFF
V: TRBV3-1; D: NA; J: TRBJ1-1; size: NA; length: 14; DNA: TGTGCCAGCAGGATTCAGGGGATGAACACTGAAGCTTTCTTT; CDR3: CASRIQGMNTEAFF
V: TRBV6-1; D: NA; J: TRBJ2-2; size: NA; length: 16; DNA: TGTGCCAGCAGTGAATCCTTGATAGCAAGTCCCCGGGAGCTGTTTTTT; CDR3: CASSESLIASPRELFF
V: TRBV6-1; D: NA; J: TRBJ2-7; size: NA; length: 21; DNA: TGTGCCAGCAGGGCGGGACGACCGAGCCCCGCTTGCTGTTTCTTGTACAATGAGCAGTACTTC; CDR3: CASRAGRPSPACCFLYNEQYF
V: TRBV20-1; D: TRBD2; J: TRBJ2-7; size: few; length: 14; DNA: TGCAGTGCTAGACTAGCGGGAGGGACCCACGAGCAGTACTTC; CDR3: CSARLAGGTHEQYF
V: TRBV7-2; D: NA; J: TRBJ1-6; size: NA; length: 18; DNA: TGTGCCAGCAGCTTATGGAACAGCGGAAGGTATCGTAATTCACCCCCCCACTTT; CDR3: CASSLWNSGRYRNSPPHF
V: TRBV29-1; D: TRBD1; J: TRBJ2-7; size: few; length: 14; DNA: TGCAGCGTTGAAAGGACAGGGGGTTCTAACGAGCAGTACTTC; CDR3: CSVERTGGSNEQYF
V: TRBV10-3; D: TRBD2; J: TRBJ2-2; size: NA; length: 15; DNA: TGTGCCATCAGTGAATTGCGGGAGAGCACCGGGGAGCTGTTTTTT; CDR3: CAISELRESTGELFF
V: TRBV18; D: TRBD2; J: TRBJ2-1; size: NA; length: 15; DNA: TGTGCCGGCTCACCAGCTAGCGGGCCGTTCAATGAGCAGTTCTTC; CDR3: CAGSPASGPFNEQFF
V: TRBV3-1; D: NA; J: TRBJ1-2; size: NA; length: 15; DNA: TGTGCCAGCAGCCAAGGTTTGGTAGGGAGGGATGGCTACACCTTC; CDR3: CASSQGLVGRDGYTF
V: TRBV11-2; D: TRBD2; J: TRBJ2-1; size: NA; length: 15; DNA: TGTGCCAGCAGGTCACTAGCGGGGGCTGGGAATGAGCAGTTCTTC; CDR3: CASRSLAGAGNEQFF
V: TRBV12-3/TRBV12-4; D: TRBD2; J: TRBJ2-1; size: NA; length: 15; DNA: TGTGCCAGCACTAGGGCCGGGGGGGGTCGCAATGAGCAGTTCTTC; CDR3: CASTRAGGGRNEQFF
V: TRBV3-1; D: NA; J: TRBJ1-2; size: many; length: 15; DNA: TGTGCCAGCAGCCGAGATCCTCCAGGGAACTATGGCTACACCTTC; CDR3: CASSRDPPGNYGYTF
V: TRBV7-8; D: NA; J: TRBJ1-2; size: NA; length: 14; DNA: TGTGCCAGCAGCTTAGAGCCGGGTCTCGAGGGCTACACCTTC; CDR3: CASSLEPGLEGYTF
V: TRBV20-1; D: NA; J: TRBJ1-6; size: NA; length: 17; DNA: TGCAGTGCTAGAAGAATAGTAACTAGCTCCTATAATTCACCCCTCCACTTT; CDR3: CSARRIVTSSYNSPLHF
V: TRBV20-1; D: NA; J: TRBJ1-1; size: few; length: 14; DNA: TGCAGTGCCCTGACGGGACTTTTGAACACTGAAGCTTTCTTT; CDR3: CSALTGLLNTEAFF
V: TRBV5-5; D: NA; J: TRBJ1-2; size: NA; length: 16; DNA: TGTGCCAGCAGCTCGTGGGTGGCAGGGGCTAACTATGGCTACACCTTC; CDR3: CASSSWVAGANYGYTF
V: TRBV29-1; D: TRBD1; J: TRBJ2-3; size: NA; length: 13; DNA: TGCAGCGGGGGACAGGGGGCCACAGATACGCAGTATTTT; CDR3: CSGGQGATDTQYF
V: TRBV5-1; D: TRBD1; J: TRBJ2-3; size: NA; length: 17; DNA: TGCGCCAGCAGCTTGGACAGGGACAGCAGGGGCACAGATACGCAGTATTTT; CDR3: CASSLDRDSRGTDTQYF
V: TRBV15; D: TRBD2; J: TRBJ2-5; size: NA; length: 14; DNA: TGTGCCACCAGACGGCTAGCGGACCAAGAGACCCAGTACTTC; CDR3: CATRRLADQETQYF
V: TRBV11-2; D: TRBD1; J: TRBJ1-6; size: NA; length: 15; DNA: TGTGCCAGCAGCTCGCGACAGGGTACGGGTTCACCCCTCCACTTT; CDR3: CASSSRQGTGSPLHF
V: TRBV20-1; D: TRBD1; J: TRBJ2-7; size: NA; length: 14; DNA: TGCAGTGCTTTTGGACAGGGGAGCTCCTACGAGCAGTACTTC; CDR3: CSAFGQGSSYEQYF
V: TRBV28; D: TRBD2; J: TRBJ2-3; size: NA; length: 18; DNA: TGTGCCAGCAGTGGTAGGGGTGGACTAGCGGGAGTAATAGATACGCAGTATTTT; CDR3: CASSGRGGLAGVIDTQYF
V: TRBV7-2; D: TRBD1; J: TRBJ1-1; size: NA; length: 17; DNA: TGTGCCAGCAGCTTAGCTGGGACAGTCTGGATGAACACTGAAGCTTTCTTT; CDR3: CASSLAGTVWMNTEAFF
V: TRBV29-1; D: NA; J: TRBJ2-3; size: NA; length: 14; DNA: TGCAGCGTTGATTTCCCTCAGGGGACAGATACGCAGTATTTT; CDR3: CSVDFPQGTDTQYF
V: TRBV21-1; D: NA; J: TRBJ1-2; size: NA; length: 14; DNA: TGTGCCAGCAGCAAACGGGACACTAACTATGGCTACACCTTC; CDR3: CASSKRDTNYGYTF